Sequencing of this T cell receptor (beta chain) was carried out in a study of T-cell memory formation after mild COVID-19. Study information: TCR clustering was largely donor specific. General study results and limits: Cross-reactive memory appears to have joined, as suggested by some responding clones showing up in pre-infection memory. The authors left the SARS-CoV-2 specificity of second-wave clones peaking on day 37 unconfirmed.

TCR alpha and TCR beta cDNA libraries with sample barcodes and UMIs came from 5'RACE using constant-segment primers. MiXCR, run by TCRdb on the 5' RACE reads, gives a single entry per CDR3 protein. The sample holds about 470,000 distinct CDR3 sequences, around a quarter seen once. For this clonotype: Its antigen is not known.

The V end was cut by 6 bases, the J end by 1 base, with 18 bases between. This CDR3 is 16 amino acids long. Source material: PBMCs or a T cell subset sorted from them (not recorded which). This TCR derives from an adult woman who had mild COVID-19 (a few samples of this study predate the infection). Cell type and time point are not known. The rearrangement links TRBV12-3 or TRBV12-4 to TRBJ1-1; possibly TRBD1 for D (6 bases). The CDR3 loop reads CASRTTPGHKNTEAFF. CDR3 nucleotides: TGTGCCAGCAGGACTACTCCGGGACACAAGAACACTGAAGCTTTCTTT.